Included here is one T cell receptor beta chain sequence, with context. Its antigen is currently unknown. The data belong to a study of regulatory T cells in long-lasting Graves disease. Arm-PCR with iRepertoire HTBI primers amplified the CDR3 regions for these TCR beta libraries. From the multiplex PCR reads, TCRdb called clonotypes with MiXCR, one entry per CDR3 protein. In the table there are approximately 250,000 distinct CDR3 sequences, around 19% of which are singletons. Indicated time point: newly diagnosed GD, antithyroid drugs for less than 3 months. The authors made the TCR library using RNA they extracted from PBMCs. The CDR3 runs to 16 residues. The V segment lost 5 bases and the J segment 8 bases; nucleotides outside the gene matches: 18. Germline V gene sequence: CDR1 SGHRS, CDR2 YFSETQ. Overall study findings and caveats: Whereas new patients shared 800 to 1,000 public clonotypes, persistent patients shared more, at about 2,500. Study of thyroid tissue was not done, with only peripheral blood studied.

The chain combines TRBV5-1 with TRBJ1-2; 7 positions agree with TRBD1. The TCR sequence derives from a female donor with Graves disease. The material was peripheral blood mononuclear cells (PBMCs), obtained at new diagnosis, from a patient treated with antithyroid drugs. CDR3 in amino acids: CASSTPDRVDSGGYTF. CDR3 nucleotide sequence: TGCGCCAGCAGTACACCAGACAGGGTAGATTCGGGCGGCTACACCTTC.